This T cell receptor (beta chain) appears in the sequencing data of a study of T cells in Graves' hyperthyroidism and ophthalmopathy. CDR3 length: 14 amino acids. V lost 5 bases and J lost 2, with 11 bases in between. Germline values: CDR1 MDHEN, CDR2 SYDVKM. This clonotype was recorded at least ten times. RNA transcripts served as the template for amplifying TCR beta CDR3 regions. An initial round of RT-PCR targeting the TCR CDR3 relied on the HTBI primer set. TCRdb re-called the multiplex PCR reads with MiXCR, one entry per CDR3 protein. The sample yields under 500,000 distinct CDR3 sequences, about 14% seen once.

Source material: blood. This clonotype originated in a man aged 50-59 years with Graves' ophthalmopathy. The J gene is TRBJ2-3, the V gene TRBV28; D not certain. CDR3 bases: TGTGCCAGCAGTCCCCGTTCATACACAGATACGCAGTATTTT. It is translated as CASSPRSYTDTQYF.